The TCR beta chain described here comes from a study of CD8+ T cells in alopecia areata. Study in general: The drug, oral tofacitinib, was given to treated patients at 5 to 10 mg twice daily. A 6-month period off drug followed tofacitinib, which lasted 6 to 18 months.

Of note for this clone: Its antigen is unknown.

Treatment of the sample: oral pan-JAK inhibitor, 5-10 mg twice daily. CDR3 length equals 13 residues. The V segment lost 5 bases and the J segment 10 bases; nucleotides outside the gene matches: 7. In germline, CDR1 is LNHDA, CDR2 SQIVND (reference sequence). The study, taken as a whole, reports: Greater clonality was observed in lesional scalp samples, especially alopecia totalis/universalis, versus normal scalp.

RNA was extracted and reverse transcribed into cDNA as the sequencing template. Repertoires were generated with immunoSEQ multiplex PCR, while TCRdb's copy carries only in-frame clones and drops some. Counted here are 180,000 or so clones, about 53% occurring once; the ten biggest clones make up 10% to 12%. V is TRBV19 and J is TRBJ2-1; 8 nucleotides match TRBD2. This sequence originates from a human donor with alopecia areata. Sequencing was performed on CD8+ T cells sorted from blood, taken at week 24, from a patient treated with tofacitinib. The CDR3 is CASSPASGGEQFF. The CDR3 region has the DNA TGTGCCAGTAGTCCAGCGAGCGGGGGAGAGCAGTTCTTC.